A selection of T cell receptor beta chains follows, all from one sample in a study of T cells in Graves' hyperthyroidism and ophthalmopathy. MiXCR, run by TCRdb on the multiplex PCR reads, gives a single entry per CDR3 protein. This table holds about 520,000 distinct CDR3 sequences, approximately 24% found once. Sample: blood. These receptors were collected from a woman in her 30s with Graves' ophthalmopathy. The CDR3 runs from the conserved cysteine through the conserved F or W. The order of the fields is CDR3 protein, CDR3 DNA, clone size, J gene, D gene, V gene. A D gene is named only where the DNA matches it firmly. Clone size is given for some rows only: seen once, a few or many times, or a class if the clone is expanded.

CSPWGEETQYF | TGCAGTCCTTGGGGGGAGGAGACCCAGTACTTC | many | TRBJ2-5 | NA | TRBV20-1
CASTATSGGSASYEQYF | TGTGCCAGCACAGCAACTAGCGGGGGATCGGCCTCCTACGAGCAGTACTTC | many | TRBJ2-7 | TRBD2 | TRBV27
CASSRTGTAAWYEQYF | TGTGCCAGCAGTCGTACCGGGACAGCGGCCTGGTACGAGCAGTACTTC | many | TRBJ2-7 | TRBD1 | TRBV11-1
CASSFGTGGAYGYTF | TGTGCCAGCAGCTTCGGGACAGGGGGGGCATATGGCTACACCTTC | few | TRBJ1-2 | TRBD1 | TRBV5-8
CASSFTSGGIEQYF | TGTGCCAGCAGTTTTACTAGCGGAGGAATCGAGCAGTACTTC | many | TRBJ2-7 | TRBD2 | TRBV12-3/TRBV12-4
CASRSGANTEAFF | TGTGCCAGCAGGTCGGGAGCGAACACTGAAGCTTTCTTT | many | TRBJ1-1 | NA | TRBV6-5
CASRLAASSYEQYF | TGTGCCAGCAGACTAGCGGCCTCCTCCTACGAGCAGTACTTC | NA | TRBJ2-7 | TRBD2 | TRBV28
CATRTGAGTEAFF | TGTGCCACCAGAACAGGGGCCGGGACTGAAGCTTTCTTT | NA | TRBJ1-1 | TRBD1 | TRBV24-1
CASSGDRGGGQPQHF | TGTGCCAGCAGCGGGGACAGGGGAGGAGGTCAGCCCCAGCATTTT | many | TRBJ1-5 | TRBD1 | TRBV2
CASSWGTGLLNTEAFF | TGTGCCAGCAGCTGGGGGACAGGGTTATTGAACACTGAAGCTTTCTTT | many | TRBJ1-1 | TRBD1 | TRBV5-5
CASSERGTGTYEQYF | TGTGCCAGCAGTGAACGGGGGACGGGTACCTACGAGCAGTACTTC | few | TRBJ2-7 | NA | TRBV2
CASSPQGLAGGQNEQYF | TGCGCCAGCAGCCCTCAAGGACTAGCGGGAGGGCAAAACGAGCAGTACTTC | NA | TRBJ2-7 | TRBD2 | TRBV5-1
CASSCPAGSCGNTIYF | TGTGCCAGCAGTTGCCCCGCAGGGAGTTGTGGAAACACCATATATTTT | many | TRBJ1-3 | NA | TRBV6-7
CASSQGPNGGYTF | TGTGCCAGCAGCCAGGGACCAAACGGTGGCTACACCTTC | many | TRBJ1-2 | NA | TRBV6-1
CASSRPPEETQYF | TGCGCCAGCAGCAGACCCCCTGAAGAGACCCAGTACTTC | few | TRBJ2-5 | NA | TRBV5-1
CASSELGQENTEAFF | TGTGCCAGCAGCGAGCTTGGACAGGAGAACACTGAAGCTTTCTTT | many | TRBJ1-1 | TRBD1 | TRBV11-2
CAWSDKYGYTF | TGTGCCTGGAGTGACAAATATGGCTACACCTTC | many | TRBJ1-2 | NA | TRBV30
CASSYRPGDGYTF | TGTGCCAGCAGCTACCGACCGGGAGATGGCTACACCTTC | many | TRBJ1-2 | NA | TRBV7-3
CASSYRTRGPTYTEAFF | TGTGCCAGCAGTTATCGGACAAGGGGACCTACTTACACTGAAGCTTTCTTT | many | TRBJ1-1 | NA | TRBV12-3/TRBV12-4
CAWGDSAYGYTF | TGTGCCTGGGGGGACAGCGCCTATGGCTACACCTTC | NA | TRBJ1-2 | TRBD1 | TRBV30
CASSTTGAGNQPQHF | TGTGCCAGCAGTACGACAGGCGCTGGCAATCAGCCCCAGCATTTT | once | TRBJ1-5 | NA | TRBV7-8
CSATAYSLESQTQYF | TGCAGTGCCACCGCTTACTCTCTAGAAAGTCAGACCCAGTACTTC | many | TRBJ2-5 | NA | TRBV20-1
CASRENLNTEAFF | TGTGCCAGCAGGGAAAACTTGAACACTGAAGCTTTCTTT | NA | TRBJ1-1 | NA | TRBV6-1
CASSWDTEAFF | TGTGCCAGCTCGTGGGACACTGAAGCTTTCTTT | once | TRBJ1-1 | NA | TRBV28
CASNSGQPNQPQHF | TGTGCCAGTAACTCGGGACAACCTAATCAGCCCCAGCATTTT | many | TRBJ1-5 | NA | TRBV19
CASSLGVEQYF | TGTGCCAGCAGCCTCGGGGTTGAGCAGTACTTC | many | TRBJ2-7 | NA | TRBV6-5
CASSRQGSGTEAFF | TGTGCCAGCAGCAGACAGGGGAGCGGTACTGAAGCTTTCTTT | many | TRBJ1-1 | TRBD1 | TRBV6-2/TRBV6-3
CASRNQGLAENIKYF | TGTGCCAGCAGAAATCAAGGACTAGCTGAAAACATTAAGTACTTC | few | TRBJ2-4 | TRBD2 | TRBV6-2/TRBV6-3
CASSEWVIAGGRQETQYF | TGTGCCAGCAGTGAATGGGTGATAGCGGGGGGGCGACAAGAGACCCAGTACTTC | NA | TRBJ2-5 | TRBD2 | TRBV6-1
CASSLDVGSNTEAFF | TGTGCCAGCAGCTTAGATGTAGGGTCCAACACTGAAGCTTTCTTT | many | TRBJ1-1 | NA | TRBV7-9
CASSRTQGVNTEAFF | TGTGCCAGCAGTCGAACCCAGGGGGTGAACACTGAAGCTTTCTTT | many | TRBJ1-1 | TRBD1 | TRBV28
CASSQDLTGGTYGYTF | TGCGCCAGCAGCCAAGATCTAACGGGAGGGACCTATGGCTACACCTTC | NA | TRBJ1-2 | NA | TRBV4-3
CASSESGSYSGANVLTF | TGTGCCAGCAGTGAATCCGGCTCCTACTCTGGGGCCAACGTCCTGACTTTC | NA | TRBJ2-6 | NA | TRBV25-1
CSAIQGSGGYTF | TGCAGTGCAATACAGGGGTCGGGTGGCTACACCTTC | many | TRBJ1-2 | TRBD1 | TRBV20-1
CASRTGVNSYQPQHF | TGTGCCAGTAGGACAGGGGTCAATAGCTATCAGCCCCAGCATTTT | NA | TRBJ1-5 | TRBD1 | TRBV19
CASSQLQGGGTQYF | TGCGCCAGCAGCCAACTACAGGGAGGAGGGACCCAGTACTTC | few | TRBJ2-5 | NA | TRBV4-1
CASRDSTQGIEAFF | TGTGCCAGCAGAGATAGCACACAGGGCATTGAAGCTTTCTTT | many | TRBJ1-1 | NA | TRBV6-1
CASSWEGANYGYTF | TGCGCCAGCAGCTGGGAGGGGGCAAACTATGGCTACACCTTC | many | TRBJ1-2 | TRBD1 | TRBV5-1
CASSVPAGEETQYF | TGTGCCAGCAGTGTACCAGCGGGGGAAGAGACCCAGTACTTC | few | TRBJ2-5 | TRBD2 | TRBV12-3/TRBV12-4
CASSPGVSYGYTF | TGCGCCAGCAGCCCAGGGGTCAGCTATGGCTACACCTTC | many | TRBJ1-2 | NA | TRBV4-1
CSASWTGELFF | TGCAGTGCTAGCTGGACCGGGGAGCTGTTTTTT | many | TRBJ2-2 | NA | TRBV20-1
CASSPRRWGQGTYEQYF | TGTGCCAGCAGTCCCAGAAGGTGGGGACAGGGAACCTACGAGCAGTACTTC | few | TRBJ2-7 | TRBD1 | TRBV12-3/TRBV12-4
CASSSTLTYGYTF | TGTGCCAGCAGTTCGACACTGACCTATGGCTACACCTTC | few | TRBJ1-2 | NA | TRBV28
CASSLGGGASYEQYF | TGTGCCAGCAGCTTGGGCGGGGGGGCCTCCTACGAGCAGTACTTC | many | TRBJ2-7 | TRBD2 | TRBV7-3
CASSGPGGSSYEQYF | TGTGCCAGCAGCGGGCCGGGGGGGTCGTCCTACGAGCAGTACTTC | NA | TRBJ2-7 | TRBD2 | TRBV13